These 23 T cell receptor beta chains were sequenced from one sample in a study of blood T cell repertoires in COVID-19. The repertoire was sequenced with immunoSEQ multiplex PCR; TCRdb's copy has only in-frame clones and lacks some. The profile shows about 40,000 clones, around 83% of them singletons. The material sequenced was peripheral blood. The receptors here all came from a human donor in a cohort sampled during active COVID-19.

V gene TRBV3-1 (or the pseudogene TRBV3-2) combines with J gene TRBJ2-7, with D hard to call. This CDR3 contains 12 residues. Germline loops: CDR1 LGHDT, CDR2 YNNKEL (reference sequence). Trimming stripped 2 bases from V and 3 bases from J, with 5 bases between. CDR3 nucleotides: TGTGCCAGCAGCCAACTTTTCTACGAGCAGTACTTC. It translates to CASSQLFYEQYF.

The chain is built from TRBV7-8 and TRBJ1-4; a weak D match, TRBD1 (5 bases). Per germline, CDR1 SGHVS and CDR2 FQNEAQ. Trimming removed 5 bases at V and 5 bases at J, with 18 bases between. The CDR3 totals 16 residues. Here the CDR3 reads CASSPRDGRLNEKLFF. The CDR3 bases are TGTGCCAGCAGCCCCCGGGACGGGAGATTAAATGAAAAACTGTTTTTT.

This clone appeared once. CDR3 coding DNA: TGTGCCAGCAGGGCCCTGGGCGGGCTGGGTGAGCAGTACTTC. This codes for CASRALGGLGEQYF. V is TRBV2 and J is TRBJ2-7, with a weak D call TRBD2 (5 bases). The CDR3 sequence is 14 residues long. The germline V gene has CDR1 SNHLY and CDR2 FYNNEI. V lost 6 bases, J lost 7 bases, and 19 bases lay in between.

The chain carries TRBV28 and TRBJ2-7, with 10 bases identical to TRBD2. CDR3 size: 17 residues. The germline gives CDR1 MDHEN, CDR2 SYDVKM. The trim removed 5 bases at V and 2 bases at J, leaving 12 bases unmatched. The CDR3 reads CASSGLAGALRAYEQYF. The CDR3 region has the DNA TGTGCCAGCAGTGGGCTAGCGGGGGCCCTCCGGGCCTACGAGCAGTACTTC. Full variable domain (outside the CDR3, taken from reference TRBV28 and TRBJ2-7): DVKVTQSSRYLVKRTGEKVFLECVQDMDHENMFWYRQDPGLGLRLIYFSYDVKMKEKGDIPEGYSVSREKKERFSLILESASTNQTSMYLCASSGLAGALRAYEQYFGPGTRLTVT.

CDR3 region: CASSWTGDNEQFF. In DNA form, the CDR3 reads TGTGCCAGCAGCTGGACAGGGGACAATGAGCAGTTCTTC. The genes are TRBV5-5 and TRBJ2-1; 9 bases line up with TRBD1. This CDR3 region has 13 residues. With 3 bases clipped from V and 5 bases from J, the junction kept 0 bases outside the gene matches. Per the germline V gene, CDR1 is SGHKS and CDR2 is YYEKEE (reference sequence).

The chain is built from TRBV6-6 and TRBJ1-4; 8 nucleotides agree with TRBD1. CDR1 and CDR2 (germline): MNHNY, SVGAGI (reference sequence). The CDR3 totals 13 residues. The V and J ends lost 6 bases and 8 bases, in that order; junction bases with no gene match: 5. The CDR3 DNA sequence: TGTGCCAGCAGCGACAGGGGTCGGGAAAAACTGTTTTTT. Translating it yields CASSDRGREKLFF.

This chain joins TRBV6-5 and TRBJ1-2; 12 bases are shared with TRBD1. The V gene's germline CDR1 is MNHEY and CDR2 SVGAGI. Trimming removed 7 bases from V and 5 bases from J; junction bases left unmatched: 8. CDR3 length: 15 amino acids. The DNA for the CDR3 is TGTGCCAGCACCTCTCCGGGACAGGGGGCTTATGGCTACACCTTC. Translating gives CASTSPGQGAYGYTF.

V gene TRBV2 combines with J gene TRBJ2-1; the D gene is possibly TRBD1 (6 bases). CDR1 SNHLY and CDR2 FYNNEI come from the germline V gene. The CDR3 is 15 amino acids. V was shortened by 6 bases and J by 8 bases, with 20 bases between the two germline ends. The DNA of the CDR3 is TGTGCCAGCAGCCGGGACACCCCACCCGTCGATGAGCAGTTCTTC. Translated: CASSRDTPPVDEQFF.

The V gene is TRBV24-1, the J gene TRBJ2-7; 7 positions match TRBD1. Losses at the gene ends were 1 base for V and 3 bases for J; bases not matched to a gene: 8. CDR3 length equals 16 residues. Germline CDR1 reads KGHDR; CDR2 reads SFDVKD. CDR3 amino acids: CATSDFWGTEVYEQYF. The CDR3 nucleotides read TGTGCCACCAGTGATTTTTGGGGGACAGAAGTCTACGAGCAGTACTTC.

The genes are TRBV6-6 and TRBJ1-6, with TRBD1 matching 7 bases. The CDR3 is 15 amino acids. The germline V gene has CDR1 MNHNY and CDR2 SVGAGI (reference sequence). V gave up 5 bases and J gave up 7 bases; unmatched junction bases: 8. CDR3 nucleotides: TGTGCCAGCAGTCGAACAGGGGACCCGAATTCACCCCTCCACTTT. Translating it yields CASSRTGDPNSPLHF.

V and J are TRBV7-6 and TRBJ2-2; D gene unclear. V lost 5 bases and J 1 base, leaving 14 bases between the germline ends. The CDR3 consists of 16 residues. Germline V CDR1 and CDR2: SGHVS, FNYEAQ. The CDR3: CASSSAVVGNTGELFF. CDR3 nucleotides: TGTGCCAGCAGCAGCGCGGTTGTCGGGAACACCGGGGAGCTGTTTTTT.

The V gene is TRBV9, the J gene TRBJ2-3; D is perhaps TRBD2 (5 bases). V was pared by 2 bases and J by 1 base, with 14 bases between. This CDR3 is built from 16 residues. The germline V gene encodes CDR1 SGDLS and CDR2 YYNGEE. CDR3 amino acids: CASSVGLARGTDTQYF. CDR3 coding DNA: TGTGCCAGCAGCGTCGGACTGGCCCGGGGCACAGATACGCAGTATTTT.

There are a few counts of this clone. The V gene is TRBV27, the J gene TRBJ1-1; 7 nucleotides line up with TRBD1. Germline CDR1 and CDR2: MNHEY and SMNVEV (reference sequence). The CDR3 sequence is 14 residues long. The V gene end was trimmed by 8 bases and the J gene end by 4 bases; junction bases not matched to a gene: 10. The CDR3 nucleotides read TGTGCCAGCCCCCAGGGGGGCGCGTTCACTGAAGCTTTCTTT. Protein: CASPQGGAFTEAFF.

The V and J genes are TRBV2 and TRBJ1-2, with D maybe TRBD1 (5 bases). V was trimmed by 6 bases and J by 6 bases, leaving 17 bases between them. The CDR3 consists of 14 residues. Germline V gene data show CDR1 as SNHLY and CDR2 as FYNNEI. The chain's CDR3 is CASRGRGWTDGYTF. The CDR3, as DNA: TGTGCCAGCAGGGGCCGGGGGTGGACGGATGGCTACACCTTC. Supplemented by reference TRBV2 and TRBJ1-2, the full variable domain reads EPEVTQTPSHQVTQMGQEVILRCVPISNHLYFYWYRQILGQKVEFLVSFYNNEISEKSEIFDDQFSVERPDGSNFTLKIRSTKLEDSAMYFCASRGRGWTDGYTFGSGTRLTVV.

This chain joins TRBV5-1 and TRBJ2-1, with 9 nucleotides matching TRBD1. Germline CDR1 reads SGHRS; CDR2 reads YFSETQ. The CDR3 contains 15 residues. V shed 0 bases, J shed 6 bases, and the junction held 4 bases outside the gene matches. In DNA, the CDR3 is TGCGCCAGCAGCTTGGGTGGGACAGGGTTCAATGAGCAGTTCTTC. This gives the protein CASSLGGTGFNEQFF.

The chain employs TRBV2 and TRBJ2-1, with TRBD2 matching over 14 bases. The germline V gene has CDR1 SNHLY and CDR2 FYNNEI. The CDR3 covers 15 residues. Germline trimming cut 4 bases from V and 7 bases from J; bases unmatched to any gene: 3. The CDR3 nucleotides are TGTGCCAGCAGTGTAGGACTAGCGGGGGGAAATGAGCAGTTCTTC. Amino acid sequence: CASSVGLAGGNEQFF.

This clone was recorded only once. The chain recombines TRBV5-1 with TRBJ2-2; 9 bases line up with TRBD1. The CDR3 is 16 residues long. With V trimmed by 1 base and J by 3 bases, 4 bases remained unmatched. The germline V gene encodes CDR1 SGHRS and CDR2 YFSETQ. The CDR3: CASSLTDRGDTGELFF. CDR3 sequence (DNA): TGCGCCAGCAGCTTGACGGACAGGGGAGACACCGGGGAGCTGTTTTTT.

The rearrangement joins TRBV6-5 to TRBJ1-2; 10 bases are a match to TRBD1. Germline-derived CDR1 and CDR2 are MNHEY and SVGAGI. Germline trimming cut 2 bases from V and 8 bases from J; bases unmatched to any gene: 5. This CDR3 comprises 14 residues. The CDR3 sequence: CASSYIRTGGGYTF. In nucleotides, the CDR3 is TGTGCCAGCAGTTACATCCGGACAGGGGGAGGCTACACCTTC.

The chain uses TRBV12-3 or TRBV12-4 and TRBJ1-5; D not certain. Trimming took off 0 bases at V and 5 bases at J, with 5 bases between the two ends. The CDR3 loop spans 13 amino acids. CDR3 sequence: CASSLARDQPQHF. As DNA, the CDR3 is TGTGCCAGCAGTTTAGCCCGGGATCAGCCCCAGCATTTT.

In DNA form, the CDR3 reads TGTGCCAGCTCACCACCGTTGCCAGGGGCCATATATGGCTACACCTTC. Translation gives CASSPPLPGAIYGYTF. The J gene is TRBJ1-2, the V gene TRBV18; D may be TRBD1 (6 bases). The CDR3 spans 16 residues. Trimming left V 0 bases short and J 5 bases short, with 16 bases between. Looked up from germline, CDR1 is KGHSH and CDR2 is LQKENI. Full variable domain (outside the CDR3, taken from reference TRBV18 and TRBJ1-2): NAGVMQNPRHLVRRRGQEARLRCSPMKGHSHVYWYRQLPEEGLKFMVYLQKENIIDESGMPKERFSAEFPKEGPSILRIQQVVRGDSAAYFCASSPPLPGAIYGYTFGSGTRLTVV.

V is TRBV9 and J is TRBJ2-3; 9 bases fit TRBD2. Germline V gene data show CDR1 as SGDLS and CDR2 as YYNGEE. There are 15 residues in the CDR3. The junction had 2 bases not matched to a gene; V was cut back by 3 bases and J by 0 bases. Written as DNA, the CDR3 is TGTGCCAGCAGCGCTAGCGGGGTCAGCACAGATACGCAGTATTTT. Its translation is CASSASGVSTDTQYF.

CDR3 region: CASSLGQGVVQPQHF. The CDR3 DNA reads as TGTGCCAGCAGCTTGGGACAGGGGGTGGTTCAGCCCCAGCATTTT. V is TRBV7-6 and J is TRBJ1-5; TRBD1 matches 11 bases. This CDR3 has 15 amino acids. The junction had 4 bases not matched to a gene; V was cut back by 3 bases and J by 6 bases. The V gene's germline CDR1 is SGHVS and CDR2 FNYEAQ.

This clone showed up just a few times. In the same sample, other DNA sequences code for this CDR3. The chain has TRBV2 and TRBJ2-5; TRBD2 aligns across 13 bases. The CDR3 is 15 amino acids. In germline, CDR1 is SNHLY, CDR2 FYNNEI. J was trimmed by 9 bases and V by 5 bases; bases with no gene match: 9. This CDR3 reads CASSQLAGGAGAQYF. The CDR3 bases are TGTGCCAGCAGTCAACTAGCGGGGGGGGCCGGGGCCCAGTACTTC.